The T cell receptor (beta chain) described here comes from a study of shared clonotypes between healthy human individuals. The CDR3 totals 15 residues. Germline-derived CDR1 and CDR2 are SNHLY and FYNNEI. V dropped 7 bases and J dropped 2; count of bases not matched to a gene: 8. Only Caucasian adults living in Nashville, Tennessee served as donors. The repertoire was sequenced with immunoSEQ multiplex PCR; TCRdb's copy has only in-frame clones and lacks some. This table holds about 2,500,000 clones, about 92% found once. This chain joins TRBV2 and TRBJ2-7; 10 nucleotides agree with TRBD1. This clonotype was obtained from a man younger than 30 in good health. Sequenced material: naive CD4+ T cells sorted from blood. Subset meaning: CD45RA+ positively selected. The CDR3 reads CASIIGQGGTYEQYF. The CDR3 nucleotides are TGTGCCAGCATCATCGGACAGGGGGGGACCTACGAGCAGTACTTC. Filled out from reference TRBV2 and TRBJ2-7, the complete variable domain reads EPEVTQTPSHQVTQMGQEVILRCVPISNHLYFYWYRQILGQKVEFLVSFYNNEISEKSEIFDDQFSVERPDGSNFTLKIRSTKLEDSAMYFCASIIGQGGTYEQYFGPGTRLTVT.